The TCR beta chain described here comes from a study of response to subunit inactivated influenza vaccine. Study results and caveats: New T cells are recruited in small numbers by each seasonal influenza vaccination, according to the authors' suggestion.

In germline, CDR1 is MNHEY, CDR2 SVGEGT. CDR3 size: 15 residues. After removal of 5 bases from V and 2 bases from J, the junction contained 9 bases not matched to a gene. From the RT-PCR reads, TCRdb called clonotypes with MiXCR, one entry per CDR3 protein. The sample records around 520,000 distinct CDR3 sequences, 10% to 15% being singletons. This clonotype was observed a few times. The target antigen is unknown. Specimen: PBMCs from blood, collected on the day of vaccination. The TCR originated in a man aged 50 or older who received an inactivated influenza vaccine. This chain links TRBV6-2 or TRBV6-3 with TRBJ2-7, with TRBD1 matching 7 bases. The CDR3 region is CASSPSGTVAYEQYF. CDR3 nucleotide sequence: TGTGCCAGCAGTCCCTCCGGGACAGTCGCCTACGAGCAGTACTTC.